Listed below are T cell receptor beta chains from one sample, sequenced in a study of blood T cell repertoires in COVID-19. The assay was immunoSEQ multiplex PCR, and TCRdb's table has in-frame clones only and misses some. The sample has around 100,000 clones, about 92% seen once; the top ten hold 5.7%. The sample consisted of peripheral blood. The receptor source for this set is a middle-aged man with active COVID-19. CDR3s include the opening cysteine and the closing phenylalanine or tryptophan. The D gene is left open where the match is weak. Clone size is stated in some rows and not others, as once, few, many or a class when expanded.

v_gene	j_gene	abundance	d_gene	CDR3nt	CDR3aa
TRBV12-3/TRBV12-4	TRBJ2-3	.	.	TGTGCCAGCAGACTCGTGAGTAGTACGCAGTATTTT	CASRLVSSTQYF
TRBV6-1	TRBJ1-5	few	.	TGTGCCAGCAGTGAAGCGATGGCCCTCGATCAGCCCCAGCATTTT	CASSEAMALDQPQHF
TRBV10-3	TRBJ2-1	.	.	TGTGCCATCAGTGAGAAGCCTGACAATGAGCAGTTCTTC	CAISEKPDNEQFF
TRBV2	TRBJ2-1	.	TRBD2	TGTGCCAGCAGAAGGCTTACTAGCGGGAGCTACAATGAGCAGTTCTTC	CASRRLTSGSYNEQFF
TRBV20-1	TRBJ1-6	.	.	TGCAGTGCTAGTCAACAGTCCTCCTATAATTCACCCCTCCACTTT	CSASQQSSYNSPLHF
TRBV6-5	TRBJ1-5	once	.	TGTGCCAGCATACGGAGGGACGGAAATCAGCCCCAGCATTTT	CASIRRDGNQPQHF
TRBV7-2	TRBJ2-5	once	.	TGTGCCAGCAGCTTACAAACCCTCGAGGAGACCCAGTACTTC	CASSLQTLEETQYF
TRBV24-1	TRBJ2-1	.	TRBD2	TGTGCCACCAGTGATTTGCGGACTAGCGGGAGTGATGAGCAGTTCTTC	CATSDLRTSGSDEQFF
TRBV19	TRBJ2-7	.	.	TGTGCCAGTAGTAGCGGGACTTACTACGAGCAGTACTTC	CASSSGTYYEQYF
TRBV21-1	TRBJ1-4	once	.	TGTGCCAGCAGCCAGGGACAGCCTAATGAAAAACTGTTTTTT	CASSQGQPNEKLFF
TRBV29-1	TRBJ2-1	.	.	TGCAGCGTCCGCCCGGACGGGAACAATGAGCAGTTCTTC	CSVRPDGNNEQFF
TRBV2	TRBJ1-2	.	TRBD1	TGTGCCAGCAGTGAAGGGACAGGGGACGTTGAGGGCTACACCTTC	CASSEGTGDVEGYTF
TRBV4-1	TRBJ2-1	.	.	TGCGCCAGCAGCCAAGATGGGACTCACAATGAGCAGTTCTTC	CASSQDGTHNEQFF
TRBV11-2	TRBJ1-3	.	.	TGTGCCAGCAGCTGGACACCAGGAGGGGGAAACACCATATATTTT	CASSWTPGGGNTIYF
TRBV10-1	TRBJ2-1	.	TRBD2	TGCGCCAGCAGTGAGTTAGTAGCGGGAGGGAGTGAGCAGTTCTTC	CASSELVAGGSEQFF
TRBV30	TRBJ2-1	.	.	TGTGCCTGGACTACAAGAGGTGGGGCTGAGCAGTTCTTC	CAWTTRGGAEQFF
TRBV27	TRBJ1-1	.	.	TGTGCCAGCGCGCCTGCGGGGGCTGAAGCTTTCTTT	CASAPAGAEAFF
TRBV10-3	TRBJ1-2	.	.	TGTGCCATCAGTGCGGACTCCAACTATGGCTACACCTTC	CAISADSNYGYTF
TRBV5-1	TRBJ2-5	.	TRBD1	TGCGCCAGCAGCTTAGGGACAGGGAAAGAGACCCAGTACTTC	CASSLGTGKETQYF
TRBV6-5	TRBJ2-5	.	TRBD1	TGTGCCAGCAAGCCGGACAGGTGGACTGGAGAGACCCAGTACTTC	CASKPDRWTGETQYF
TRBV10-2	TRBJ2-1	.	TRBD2	TGCGCCAGCAGGGTAGCGGGGGCCTCCTACAATGAGCAGTTCTTC	CASRVAGASYNEQFF
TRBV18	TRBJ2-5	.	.	TGTGCCAGCTCACCAAACAACCAAGAGACCCAGTACTTC	CASSPNNQETQYF
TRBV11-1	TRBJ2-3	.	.	TGTGCCAGCAGCTCCTTCTGGGGGGAAAGCACAGATACGCAGTATTTT	CASSSFWGESTDTQYF
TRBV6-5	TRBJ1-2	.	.	TGTGCCAGCAGTTACCTGACAGGACGATATGGCTACACCTTC	CASSYLTGRYGYTF
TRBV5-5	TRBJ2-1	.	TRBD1	TGTGCCAGCAGCTTGGGCGGTGGGACAGTATACAATGAGCAGTTCTTC	CASSLGGGTVYNEQFF
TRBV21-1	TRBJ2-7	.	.	TGTGCCAGCTCCTGGGCCAGAGAAGGTTACGAGCAGTACTTC	CASSWAREGYEQYF
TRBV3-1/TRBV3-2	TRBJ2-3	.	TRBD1	TGTGCCAGCAGCCAAGGAGACAGGGCTTTCTCTTTT	CASSQGDRAFSF
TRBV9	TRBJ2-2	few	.	TGTGCCAGCTCACAGAACACCGGGGAGCTGTTTTTT	CASSQNTGELFF
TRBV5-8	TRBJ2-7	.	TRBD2	TGTGCCAGCAGCCGCGGTGGACTAGCGGGAGGGAACGAGCAGTACTTC	CASSRGGLAGGNEQYF
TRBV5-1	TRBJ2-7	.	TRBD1	TGCGCCAGCAGCCCCGGGACAGGGGGCATCCACGAGCAGTACTTC	CASSPGTGGIHEQYF
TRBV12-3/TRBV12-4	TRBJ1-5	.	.	TGTGCCAGCAGTCAGGTGGGGCCCCAGCATTTT	CASSQVGPQHF
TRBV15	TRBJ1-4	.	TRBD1	TGTGCCACCAGCAGAGACAAGGACAGGGTGAAACTGTTTTTT	CATSRDKDRVKLFF
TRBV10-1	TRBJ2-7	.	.	TGCGCCACCAGCCCAGGTATAGGCGAGCAGTACTTC	CATSPGIGEQYF
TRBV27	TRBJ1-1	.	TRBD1	TGTGCCAGCAGCTTAGGACAGGGGACGACTACTGAAGCTTTCTTT	CASSLGQGTTTEAFF
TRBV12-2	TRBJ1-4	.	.	TGTGCAAGTCGCCGTTTAGGGGGAGGGACTCGAAATGAAAAACTGTTTTTT	CASRRLGGGTRNEKLFF
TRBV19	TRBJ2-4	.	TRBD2	TGTGCCAGTAGTATGGGGACTAGCGGGAGTAGTTCCAAAAACATTCAGTACTTC	CASSMGTSGSSSKNIQYF
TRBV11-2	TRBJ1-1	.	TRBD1	TGTGCCAGCAGCCTAGACAGGGGGACTGAAGCTTTCTTT	CASSLDRGTEAFF
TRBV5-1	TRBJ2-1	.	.	TGCGCCAGCAACTTGGGGTCAGGGTACAATGAGCAGTTCTTC	CASNLGSGYNEQFF
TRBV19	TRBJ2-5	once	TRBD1	TGTGCCAGTGGGGAAGGGGGCCAATTTCAAGAGACCCAGTACTTC	CASGEGGQFQETQYF
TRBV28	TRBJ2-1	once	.	TGTGCCAGCAGTCGGGATCTCGAGCAGTTCTTC	CASSRDLEQFF
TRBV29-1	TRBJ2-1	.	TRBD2	TGCAGCGGAACCGGGACTAGCGGGACACAAGAGCAGTTCTTC	CSGTGTSGTQEQFF
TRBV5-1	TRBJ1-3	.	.	TGCGCCAGCAGCTTGGGACAGTACTCTGGAAACACCATATATTTT	CASSLGQYSGNTIYF
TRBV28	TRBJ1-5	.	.	TGTGCCAGCAGTTTGACGGGGGGGATAGGCAATCAGCCCCAGCATTTT	CASSLTGGIGNQPQHF
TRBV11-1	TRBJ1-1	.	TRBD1	TGTGCCAGCAGCCTTATAGGGGGCGCGAACACTGAAGCTTTCTTT	CASSLIGGANTEAFF
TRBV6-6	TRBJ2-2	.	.	TGTGCCAGCAGATATACAGAAAGCACCGGGGAGCTGTTTTTT	CASRYTESTGELFF